This record covers a single TCR beta chain. The antigen is undetermined. The sample comes from a study of OX40 agonist ivuxolimab in advanced cancers. Study-wide results and caveats: At doses 0.1 to 3.0 mg/kg, CD4+ and CD8+ clones expanded. Average numbers of expanded clones were greater in CD8+ T cells than in CD4+.

Method: immunoSEQ multiplex PCR; TCRdb's copy keeps in-frame clones and lacks some. The repertoire holds 80,000 or so clones, with 85% to 90% as singletons. From germline, CDR1 is SGHNT and CDR2 YYREEE (reference sequence). V was pared by 2 bases and J by 0 bases, with 12 bases between. The CDR3 is 16 residues long. The TCR sequence derives from an adult with an advanced solid tumor such as melanoma, head and neck, liver or kidney cancer. J is TRBJ1-3 and V is TRBV5-4; D might be TRBD1 (6 bases). The sample here was CD4+ or CD8+ T cells sorted from blood, taken in a trial of the OX40 agonist ivuxolimab. The DNA for the CDR3 is TGTGCCAGCAGCTTCTGGGTCAGGGGCTCTGGAAACACCATATATTTT. Translation gives CASSFWVRGSGNTIYF.